A selection of T cell receptor beta chains follows, all from one sample in a study of neoadjuvant nivolumab and ipilimumab in lung cancer. Profiling relied on immunoSEQ multiplex PCR, and the TCRdb table lists in-frame clones only, not all of them. The sample includes about 23,000 clones, approximately 77% of them seen just once. The sequencing here drew on peripheral blood, taken before neoadjuvant nivolumab, alone or with ipilimumab. These receptors came from an adult with non-small cell lung cancer. Each CDR3 is given with its conserved first and last residue. D genes are given only for firm matches. The size field is filled for only some rows; it gives once, few, many or a size class.

d_gene: NA; j_gene: TRBJ1-2; v_gene: TRBV6-1; abundance: few; CDR3aa: CASSEAEYGYTF; CDR3nt: TGTGCCAGCAGTGAAGCAGAATATGGCTACACCTTC
d_gene: NA; j_gene: TRBJ2-5; v_gene: TRBV7-2; abundance: once; CDR3aa: CASSLATGAKTQYF; CDR3nt: TGTGCCAGCAGCCTAGCCACGGGGGCCAAGACCCAGTACTTC
d_gene: TRBD1; j_gene: TRBJ2-7; v_gene: TRBV4-3; abundance: NA; CDR3aa: CASSQETGIGEQYF; CDR3nt: TGCGCCAGCAGCCAAGAGACAGGGATAGGGGAGCAGTACTTC
d_gene: NA; j_gene: TRBJ2-3; v_gene: TRBV29-1; abundance: NA; CDR3aa: CSVFGGAVADTQYF; CDR3nt: TGCAGCGTTTTCGGCGGAGCGGTGGCAGATACGCAGTATTTT
d_gene: NA; j_gene: TRBJ1-2; v_gene: TRBV15; abundance: once; CDR3aa: CATSRVGTDHYGYTF; CDR3nt: TGTGCCACCAGCAGAGTCGGGACCGACCACTATGGCTACACCTTC
d_gene: TRBD2; j_gene: TRBJ2-7; v_gene: TRBV5-4; abundance: NA; CDR3aa: CASSAGSGRSYEQYF; CDR3nt: TGTGCCAGCAGCGCGGGTAGCGGGAGATCGTACGAGCAGTACTTC
d_gene: TRBD1; j_gene: TRBJ2-7; v_gene: TRBV29-1; abundance: NA; CDR3aa: CSTGGPTAYEQYF; CDR3nt: TGCAGTACAGGGGGACCGACGGCCTACGAGCAGTACTTC
d_gene: NA; j_gene: TRBJ2-7; v_gene: TRBV6-5; abundance: NA; CDR3aa: CASSYSPFSYEQYF; CDR3nt: TGTGCCAGCAGTTACTCTCCATTCTCCTACGAGCAGTACTTC
d_gene: NA; j_gene: TRBJ1-2; v_gene: TRBV5-1; abundance: NA; CDR3aa: CASSTWAPDTNYGYTF; CDR3nt: TGCGCCAGCAGCACCTGGGCCCCCGACACTAACTATGGCTACACCTTC
d_gene: TRBD2; j_gene: TRBJ2-7; v_gene: TRBV6-1; abundance: NA; CDR3aa: CASSFKAGKTYEQYF; CDR3nt: TGTGCCAGCAGCTTTAAAGCGGGAAAAACCTACGAGCAGTACTTC
d_gene: NA; j_gene: TRBJ2-1; v_gene: TRBV11-3; abundance: NA; CDR3aa: CASSSTVHNEQFF; CDR3nt: TGTGCCAGCAGCTCGACAGTCCACAATGAGCAGTTCTTC
d_gene: NA; j_gene: TRBJ1-5; v_gene: TRBV28; abundance: NA; CDR3aa: CASIRHRGPQHF; CDR3nt: TGTGCCAGCATACGACACCGGGGGCCCCAGCATTTT
d_gene: NA; j_gene: TRBJ1-5; v_gene: TRBV2; abundance: NA; CDR3aa: CASGRGTGHNQPQHF; CDR3nt: TGTGCCAGCGGGAGGGGCACAGGGCACAATCAGCCCCAGCATTTT
d_gene: TRBD1; j_gene: TRBJ1-1; v_gene: TRBV30; abundance: NA; CDR3aa: CAWSVDRGTEAFF; CDR3nt: TGTGCCTGGAGTGTAGACAGGGGCACTGAAGCTTTCTTT
d_gene: TRBD1; j_gene: TRBJ1-2; v_gene: TRBV5-1; abundance: NA; CDR3aa: CASSPGTGDQGGYTF; CDR3nt: TGCGCCAGCAGCCCGGGGACAGGGGATCAGGGAGGCTACACCTTC
d_gene: TRBD2; j_gene: TRBJ2-5; v_gene: TRBV18; abundance: NA; CDR3aa: CASSPPVAGGQETQYF; CDR3nt: TGTGCCAGCTCACCACCGGTAGCGGGAGGCCAAGAGACCCAGTACTTC
d_gene: NA; j_gene: TRBJ1-5; v_gene: TRBV5-6; abundance: NA; CDR3aa: CASSLRGRNQPQHF; CDR3nt: TGTGCCAGCAGCCTAAGAGGGCGGAATCAGCCCCAGCATTTT
d_gene: NA; j_gene: TRBJ1-1; v_gene: TRBV19; abundance: NA; CDR3aa: CASSPGQYHTEAFF; CDR3nt: TGTGCCAGTAGCCCCGGACAGTACCACACTGAAGCTTTCTTT
d_gene: TRBD1; j_gene: TRBJ2-7; v_gene: TRBV19; abundance: NA; CDR3aa: CASSIAGQGTYEQYF; CDR3nt: TGTGCCAGTAGTATAGCAGGACAGGGGACCTACGAGCAGTACTTC
d_gene: NA; j_gene: TRBJ2-5; v_gene: TRBV5-1; abundance: NA; CDR3aa: CASSSSPGVLPETQYF; CDR3nt: TGCGCCAGCAGCTCTTCGCCGGGAGTCCTCCCAGAGACCCAGTACTTC
d_gene: NA; j_gene: TRBJ2-7; v_gene: TRBV5-4; abundance: NA; CDR3aa: CASSLGRTYEQYF; CDR3nt: TGTGCCAGCAGCTTGGGACGGACCTACGAGCAGTACTTC
d_gene: NA; j_gene: TRBJ1-2; v_gene: TRBV29-1; abundance: NA; CDR3aa: CSVELRGGYTF; CDR3nt: TGCAGCGTTGAACTAAGGGGAGGCTACACCTTC
d_gene: NA; j_gene: TRBJ2-7; v_gene: TRBV5-5; abundance: NA; CDR3aa: CASSPGPTYEQYF; CDR3nt: TGTGCCAGCAGTCCGGGACCGACTTACGAGCAGTACTTC
d_gene: NA; j_gene: TRBJ1-2; v_gene: TRBV2; abundance: NA; CDR3aa: CASSEALRGFYTF; CDR3nt: TGTGCCAGCAGTGAAGCGCTTCGGGGTTTCTACACCTTC
d_gene: NA; j_gene: TRBJ2-7; v_gene: TRBV5-1; abundance: few; CDR3aa: CASSLNNREKQYF; CDR3nt: TGCGCCAGCAGCCTAAACAACAGGGAGAAGCAGTACTTC
d_gene: NA; j_gene: TRBJ2-1; v_gene: TRBV30; abundance: NA; CDR3aa: CAWSPGAGAYNEQFF; CDR3nt: TGTGCCTGGAGCCCGGGGGCAGGCGCCTACAATGAGCAGTTCTTC
d_gene: TRBD2; j_gene: TRBJ2-1; v_gene: TRBV30; abundance: NA; CDR3aa: CAWSRLAVGGEQFF; CDR3nt: TGTGCCTGGAGTCGACTAGCGGTTGGGGGTGAGCAGTTCTTC
d_gene: NA; j_gene: TRBJ1-5; v_gene: TRBV5-5; abundance: NA; CDR3aa: CASSLRTSGQPQHF; CDR3nt: TGTGCCAGCAGCTTACGTACATCGGGTCAGCCCCAGCATTTT
d_gene: NA; j_gene: TRBJ2-3; v_gene: TRBV6-1; abundance: few; CDR3aa: CASSEATGGPDTQYF; CDR3nt: TGTGCCAGCAGTGAAGCGACTGGGGGACCGGATACGCAGTATTTT
d_gene: TRBD1; j_gene: TRBJ1-2; v_gene: TRBV7-2; abundance: NA; CDR3aa: CASSRDRPYGYTF; CDR3nt: TGTGCCAGCAGCCGGGACAGGCCTTATGGCTACACCTTC
d_gene: TRBD1; j_gene: TRBJ1-3; v_gene: TRBV25-1; abundance: NA; CDR3aa: CASSRQGVGGNTIYF; CDR3nt: TGTGCCAGCAGTCGACAGGGTGTAGGAGGAAACACCATATATTTT
d_gene: TRBD1; j_gene: TRBJ1-2; v_gene: TRBV5-1; abundance: NA; CDR3aa: CASSLVRGQEGYTF; CDR3nt: TGCGCCAGCAGCTTGGTCAGGGGGCAGGAAGGCTACACCTTC
d_gene: NA; j_gene: TRBJ2-3; v_gene: TRBV4-1; abundance: NA; CDR3aa: CASRGRDTQYF; CDR3nt: TGCGCCAGCAGAGGTCGGGATACGCAGTATTTT
d_gene: NA; j_gene: TRBJ2-2; v_gene: TRBV9; abundance: NA; CDR3aa: CASSVGGIISGELFF; CDR3nt: TGTGCCAGCAGCGTAGGCGGGATCATTTCCGGGGAGCTGTTTTTT
d_gene: TRBD2; j_gene: TRBJ2-1; v_gene: TRBV10-3; abundance: NA; CDR3aa: CAISASGVASYNEQFF; CDR3nt: TGTGCCATCAGTGCTAGCGGGGTGGCCTCTTACAATGAGCAGTTCTTC
d_gene: TRBD2; j_gene: TRBJ2-2; v_gene: TRBV9; abundance: NA; CDR3aa: CASSDPLREGNTGELFF; CDR3nt: TGTGCCAGCAGCGACCCCCTGCGGGAGGGGAACACCGGGGAGCTGTTTTTT
d_gene: TRBD1; j_gene: TRBJ1-2; v_gene: TRBV2; abundance: NA; CDR3aa: CASILHSSGTGMGYTF; CDR3nt: TGTGCCAGCATCCTACACTCGTCCGGGACAGGGATGGGCTACACCTTC
d_gene: NA; j_gene: TRBJ2-7; v_gene: TRBV19; abundance: NA; CDR3aa: CASSPIGGKSYEQYF; CDR3nt: TGTGCCAGTAGTCCGATAGGGGGAAAATCCTACGAGCAGTACTTC
d_gene: TRBD2; j_gene: TRBJ2-2; v_gene: TRBV6-1; abundance: medium-sized; CDR3aa: CASSVSTSGRPTGELFF; CDR3nt: TGTGCCAGCAGTGTCTCGACTAGCGGGAGGCCCACCGGGGAGCTGTTTTTT
d_gene: NA; j_gene: TRBJ2-4; v_gene: TRBV29-1; abundance: NA; CDR3aa: CSVRTGTPKNIQYF; CDR3nt: TGCAGCGTTAGAACAGGGACCCCCAAAAACATTCAGTACTTC
d_gene: NA; j_gene: TRBJ1-2; v_gene: TRBV4-2; abundance: NA; CDR3aa: CASSQDDGGLGGYTF; CDR3nt: TGTGCCAGCAGCCAAGATGACGGGGGGCTAGGGGGCTACACCTTC
d_gene: NA; j_gene: TRBJ1-5; v_gene: TRBV6-1; abundance: NA; CDR3aa: CASSEALPLRQPQHF; CDR3nt: TGTGCCAGCAGTGAAGCGCTTCCCCTGAGGCAGCCCCAGCATTTT
d_gene: TRBD2; j_gene: TRBJ2-7; v_gene: TRBV5-1; abundance: once; CDR3aa: CASSFTSGSYYEQYF; CDR3nt: TGCGCCAGCAGCTTCACTAGCGGGAGTTACTACGAGCAGTACTTC
d_gene: NA; j_gene: TRBJ2-3; v_gene: TRBV7-2; abundance: NA; CDR3aa: CASSQGRTDTQYF; CDR3nt: TGTGCCAGCAGCCAGGGACGCACAGATACGCAGTATTTT
d_gene: NA; j_gene: TRBJ2-7; v_gene: TRBV30; abundance: NA; CDR3aa: CAWSVHLQGRAF; CDR3nt: NA
d_gene: TRBD1; j_gene: TRBJ2-7; v_gene: TRBV11-3; abundance: NA; CDR3aa: CASSMAGTASYEQYF; CDR3nt: TGTGCCAGCAGCATGGCCGGGACAGCCTCCTACGAGCAGTACTTC
d_gene: TRBD2; j_gene: TRBJ2-3; v_gene: TRBV11-3; abundance: NA; CDR3aa: CASSLESAGGNTDTQYF; CDR3nt: TGTGCCAGCAGCTTAGAGTCCGCGGGAGGGAACACAGATACGCAGTATTTT
d_gene: NA; j_gene: TRBJ2-2; v_gene: TRBV4-1; abundance: once; CDR3aa: CASSRGNRDTGELFF; CDR3nt: TGCGCCAGCAGCCGAGGCAACAGGGACACCGGGGAGCTGTTTTTT
d_gene: TRBD2; j_gene: TRBJ2-2; v_gene: TRBV5-4; abundance: few; CDR3aa: CASSLGGASGATGELFF; CDR3nt: TGTGCCAGCAGCTTGGGGGGTGCTAGCGGAGCCACCGGGGAGCTGTTTTTT
d_gene: NA; j_gene: TRBJ1-2; v_gene: TRBV5-1; abundance: NA; CDR3aa: CASSLAGTNYGYTF; CDR3nt: TGCGCCAGCAGCTTGGCCGGGACAAACTATGGCTACACCTTC
d_gene: TRBD1; j_gene: TRBJ2-3; v_gene: TRBV6-1; abundance: few; CDR3aa: CASSGTGGADTQYF; CDR3nt: TGTGCCAGCAGTGGGACAGGGGGCGCAGATACGCAGTATTTT
d_gene: NA; j_gene: TRBJ1-1; v_gene: TRBV10-1; abundance: few; CDR3aa: CASSENENTEAFF; CDR3nt: TGCGCCAGCAGTGAAAATGAGAACACTGAAGCTTTCTTT
d_gene: TRBD2; j_gene: TRBJ2-7; v_gene: TRBV7-2; abundance: NA; CDR3aa: CASSFARRLAGGEQYF; CDR3nt: TGTGCCAGCAGCTTTGCCCGGAGACTAGCGGGAGGGGAGCAGTACTTC
d_gene: NA; j_gene: TRBJ1-1; v_gene: TRBV5-4; abundance: NA; CDR3aa: CASSRPDTEAFF; CDR3nt: TGTGCCAGCAGTAGACCAGACACTGAAGCTTTCTTT
d_gene: TRBD2; j_gene: TRBJ2-5; v_gene: TRBV25-1; abundance: NA; CDR3aa: CASRGLAGEETQYF; CDR3nt: TGTGCCAGCAGAGGACTAGCGGGGGAAGAGACCCAGTACTTC
d_gene: NA; j_gene: TRBJ2-5; v_gene: TRBV5-1; abundance: NA; CDR3aa: CASSLGGVETQYF; CDR3nt: TGCGCCAGCAGCTTAGGAGGGGTGGAGACCCAGTACTTC